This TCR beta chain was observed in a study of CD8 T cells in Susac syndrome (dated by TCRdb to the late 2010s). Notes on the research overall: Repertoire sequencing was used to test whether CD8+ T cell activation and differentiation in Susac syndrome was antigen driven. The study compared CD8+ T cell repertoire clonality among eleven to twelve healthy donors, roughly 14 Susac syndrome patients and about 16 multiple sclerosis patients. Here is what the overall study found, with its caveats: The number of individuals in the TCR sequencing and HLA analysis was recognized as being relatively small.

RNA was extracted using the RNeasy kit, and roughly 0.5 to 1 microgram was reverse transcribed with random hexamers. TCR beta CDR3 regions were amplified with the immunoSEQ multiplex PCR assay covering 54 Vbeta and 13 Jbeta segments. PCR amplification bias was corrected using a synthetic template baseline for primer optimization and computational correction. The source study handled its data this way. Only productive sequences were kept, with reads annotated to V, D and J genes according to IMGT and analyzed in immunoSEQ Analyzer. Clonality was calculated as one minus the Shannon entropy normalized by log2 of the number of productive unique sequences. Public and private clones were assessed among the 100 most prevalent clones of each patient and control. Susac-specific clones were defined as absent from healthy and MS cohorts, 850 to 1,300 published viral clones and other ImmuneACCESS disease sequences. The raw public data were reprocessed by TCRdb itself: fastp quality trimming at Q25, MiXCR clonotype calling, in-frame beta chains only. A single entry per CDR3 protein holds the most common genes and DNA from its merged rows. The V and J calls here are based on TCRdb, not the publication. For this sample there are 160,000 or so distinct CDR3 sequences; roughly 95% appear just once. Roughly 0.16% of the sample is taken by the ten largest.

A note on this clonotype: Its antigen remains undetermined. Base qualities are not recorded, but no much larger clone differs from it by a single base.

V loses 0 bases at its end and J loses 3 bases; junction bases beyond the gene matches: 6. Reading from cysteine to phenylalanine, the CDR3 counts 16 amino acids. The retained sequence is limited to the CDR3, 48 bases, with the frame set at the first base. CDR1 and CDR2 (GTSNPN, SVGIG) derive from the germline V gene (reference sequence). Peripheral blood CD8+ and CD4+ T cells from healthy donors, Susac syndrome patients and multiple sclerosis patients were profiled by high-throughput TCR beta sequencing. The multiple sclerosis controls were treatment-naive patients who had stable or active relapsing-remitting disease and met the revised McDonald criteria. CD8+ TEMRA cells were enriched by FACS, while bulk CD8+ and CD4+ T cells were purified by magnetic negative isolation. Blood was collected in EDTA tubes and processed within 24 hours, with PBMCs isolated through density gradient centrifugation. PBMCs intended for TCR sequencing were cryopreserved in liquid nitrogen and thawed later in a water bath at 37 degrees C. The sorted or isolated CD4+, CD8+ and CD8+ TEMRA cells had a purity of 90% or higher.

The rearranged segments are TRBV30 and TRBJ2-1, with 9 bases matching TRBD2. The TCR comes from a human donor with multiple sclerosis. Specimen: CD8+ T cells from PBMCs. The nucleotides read TGTGCCTGGAGTGTGGGGACTAGCTCTTACTACAATGAGCAGTTCTTC. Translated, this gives CAWSVGTSSYYNEQFF.